This is a list of T cell receptor beta chains from one sample in a study of blood T cell repertoires in COVID-19. Libraries were prepared by immunoSEQ multiplex PCR; TCRdb keeps only in-frame clonotypes and omits some of them. The sample consists of around 240,000 clones, about 90% of them appearing once. The sequenced sample consisted of PBMCs or T cells enriched from blood (not recorded which). These receptors were collected from a man aged 45-65 years who had been exposed to COVID-19. Each CDR3 is given with its conserved first and last residue. D genes are given only for firm matches. A row's size may be missing; if present it is once, few, many or a size class.

J,size,D,length,V,CDR3,DNA
TRBJ2-1,.,TRBD2,16,TRBV7-2,CASSLVGTSGGAEQFF,TGTGCCAGCAGCTTAGTGGGGACTAGCGGGGGGGCTGAGCAGTTCTTC
TRBJ2-5,.,TRBD2,19,TRBV7-8,CASSLEVHSGRAGRQTQYF,TGTGCCAGCAGCTTAGAAGTCCATAGCGGGAGGGCCGGGAGGCAGACCCAGTACTTC
TRBJ2-2,.,TRBD2,16,TRBV5-1,CASNDPGLGDTGELFF,TGCGCCAGCAACGATCCGGGACTAGGGGACACCGGGGAGCTGTTTTTT
TRBJ1-5,.,TRBD1,16,TRBV4-1,CASSQDYAGGNQPQHF,TGCGCCAGCAGCCAAGATTACGCAGGGGGGAATCAGCCCCAGCATTTT
TRBJ2-5,.,TRBD1,16,TRBV10-1,CASKGRDREIQETQYF,TGCGCCAGCAAAGGAAGGGACAGGGAGATCCAAGAGACCCAGTACTTC
TRBJ1-2,.,.,14,TRBV4-1,CASSQRTTNYGYTF,TGCGCCAGCAGCCAACGGACAACTAACTATGGCTACACCTTC
TRBJ2-6,.,.,14,TRBV29-1,CSVGTGTGANVLTF,TGCAGCGTTGGTACAGGGACTGGGGCCAACGTCCTGACTTTC
TRBJ1-4,.,TRBD1,13,TRBV25-1,CASTDRGNEKLFF,TGTGCCAGCACCGACAGGGGGAATGAAAAACTGTTTTTT
TRBJ1-2,once,.,14,TRBV25-1,CASSEYLLSYGYTF,TGTGCCAGCAGTGAATACCTCTTATCCTATGGCTACACCTTC
TRBJ2-7,.,.,17,TRBV9,CASSVGLSWGEYDEQYF,TGTGCCAGCAGCGTAGGCCTATCGTGGGGGGAGTACGACGAGCAGTACTTC
TRBJ1-2,.,.,13,TRBV28,CAVWGVSSNGYTF,TGTGCCGTTTGGGGGGTCTCCTCTAATGGCTACACCTTC
TRBJ1-2,.,.,16,TRBV4-2,CASSQLDRGPDYGYTF,TGTGCCAGCAGCCAATTAGATAGGGGCCCGGACTATGGCTACACCTTC
TRBJ2-7,.,.,15,TRBV28,CASSASGAPSYEQYF,TGTGCCAGCAGTGCCTCAGGGGCCCCCTCCTACGAGCAGTACTTC
TRBJ2-2,.,.,16,TRBV13,CASTPTTGILTGELFF,TGTGCCAGCACGCCGACTACAGGGATTCTCACCGGGGAGCTGTTTTTT
TRBJ1-4,.,.,15,TRBV24-1,CATSDSGQFNEKLFF,TGTGCCACCAGTGATAGTGGACAGTTCAATGAAAAACTGTTTTTT
TRBJ2-1,.,TRBD2,16,TRBV11-2,CASSSETSGSFNEQFF,TGTGCCAGCAGCTCCGAGACTAGCGGGAGTTTCAATGAGCAGTTCTTC
TRBJ1-1,once,TRBD1,15,TRBV6-5,CASSGQGWRDTEAFF,TGTGCCAGCTCGGGACAGGGGTGGCGGGACACTGAAGCTTTCTTT
TRBJ2-6,once,TRBD1,16,TRBV2,CASSRDRGSGANVLTF,TGTGCCAGCAGTAGGGACAGGGGTTCCGGGGCCAACGTCCTGACTTTC
TRBJ1-6,.,.,12,TRBV7-9,CASTTPNSPLHF,TGTGCCAGCACTACTCCCAATTCACCCCTCCACTTT
TRBJ2-1,.,TRBD1,15,TRBV10-3,CAISERTGLNNEQFF,TGTGCCATCAGTGAACGGACAGGGCTAAACAATGAGCAGTTCTTC
TRBJ1-5,.,TRBD1,17,TRBV7-8,CASSLGGTGSSNQPQHF,TGTGCCAGCAGCTTAGGGGGGACAGGGTCTAGCAATCAGCCCCAGCATTTT
TRBJ2-3,.,TRBD1,15,TRBV24-1,CATRGWDRDTDTQYF,TGTGCCACCAGGGGGTGGGACAGGGACACAGATACGCAGTATTTT
TRBJ2-5,.,TRBD2,17,TRBV4-2,CASSRETLAGGQETQYF,TGTGCCAGCAGCCGAGAAACTCTAGCGGGGGGCCAAGAGACCCAGTACTTC
TRBJ2-6,.,.,16,TRBV5-1,CASSLVTVAGANVLTF,TGCGCCAGCAGCTTGGTGACAGTGGCTGGGGCCAACGTCCTGACTTTC
TRBJ1-2,.,TRBD1,14,TRBV19,CASSLRTGSYGYTF,TGTGCCAGTAGTCTTCGGACAGGGAGCTATGGCTACACCTTC
TRBJ1-2,once,.,13,TRBV6-5,CASSLGLTYGYTF,TGTGCCAGCAGTTTGGGGCTCACATATGGCTACACCTTC
TRBJ2-2,once,TRBD2,17,TRBV11-2,CASSLAPSGANTGELFF,TGTGCCAGCAGCTTAGCCCCTAGCGGGGCCAACACCGGGGAGCTGTTTTTT
TRBJ2-7,.,TRBD1,15,TRBV19,CASRGKTGGSYEQYF,TGTGCCAGTAGGGGAAAGACAGGGGGTTCCTACGAGCAGTACTTC
TRBJ2-1,.,.,13,TRBV3-1/TRBV3-2,CASSQDIHNEQFF,TGTGCCAGCAGCCAAGATATCCACAATGAGCAGTTCTTC
TRBJ1-4,.,.,16,TRBV25-1,CASAKKLGGFFEKLFF,TGTGCCAGCGCTAAGAAACTTGGGGGCTTTTTTGAAAAACTGTTTTTT
TRBJ1-4,once,TRBD1,14,TRBV7-9,CASSLGTGGEKLFF,TGTGCCAGCAGCTTAGGGACAGGGGGCGAAAAACTGTTTTTT
TRBJ2-2,.,TRBD1,19,TRBV6-1,CASSEAWGNRGLWTGELFF,TGTGCCAGCAGTGAAGCTTGGGGGAACAGGGGTCTGTGGACCGGGGAGCTGTTTTTT
TRBJ1-5,few,.,14,TRBV4-1,CASSQFVGDQPQHF,TGCGCCAGCAGCCAGTTTGTCGGGGATCAGCCCCAGCATTTT
TRBJ1-6,.,.,14,TRBV19,CASSIWGPNSPLHF,TGTGCCAGTAGTATATGGGGGCCTAATTCACCCCTCCACTTT
TRBJ1-1,once,TRBD1,16,TRBV11-3,CASSLGQGAVNTEAFF,TGTGCCAGCAGCTTGGGACAGGGGGCAGTGAACACTGAAGCTTTCTTT
TRBJ1-6,.,.,15,TRBV30,CAWSVQGFYNSPLHF,TGTGCCTGGAGTGTACAGGGATTTTATAATTCACCCCTCCACTTT
TRBJ2-1,.,TRBD1,15,TRBV9,CASSVWTGGAYEQFF,TGTGCCAGCAGCGTATGGACAGGGGGCGCGTATGAGCAGTTCTTC
TRBJ2-1,.,.,15,TRBV7-9,CASSLSGLNYNEQFF,TGTGCCAGCAGCTTAAGCGGGTTGAACTACAATGAGCAGTTCTTC
TRBJ1-2,.,.,15,TRBV5-1,CASSLGGVSNYGYTF,TGCGCCAGCAGCTTGGGGGGAGTGTCTAACTATGGCTACACCTTC
TRBJ2-7,once,TRBD1,14,TRBV18,CASSSDRGGYEQYF,TGTGCCAGCTCATCCGACAGGGGGGGCTACGAGCAGTACTTC
TRBJ1-3,.,.,17,TRBV5-1,CASSLMGPGSSGNTIYF,TGCGCCAGCAGCTTGATGGGCCCAGGAAGCTCTGGAAACACCATATATTTT
TRBJ2-5,.,TRBD2,15,TRBV11-2,CASSRGGLAQETQYF,TGTGCCAGCAGCCGGGGGGGGCTAGCGCAAGAGACCCAGTACTTC
TRBJ2-3,.,TRBD1,17,TRBV28,CASSSGQGPQSTDTQYF,TGTGCCAGCAGTTCCGGACAGGGGCCACAGAGCACAGATACGCAGTATTTT
TRBJ1-1,.,TRBD1,15,TRBV5-1,CASSKGQAWSAEAFF,TGCGCCAGCAGCAAGGGACAGGCGTGGTCGGCTGAAGCTTTCTTT
TRBJ1-1,.,TRBD1,15,TRBV4-2,CASSQDLGGLPEAFF,TGTGCCAGCAGCCAAGATCTAGGGGGCCTTCCGGAAGCTTTCTTT
TRBJ2-3,.,.,14,TRBV29-1,CSVEADRFTDTQYF,TGCAGCGTTGAGGCGGACAGATTCACAGATACGCAGTATTTT
TRBJ1-1,.,.,14,TRBV11-2,CASSLVGGRVEAFF,TGTGCCAGCAGCTTAGTAGGGGGTCGGGTTGAAGCTTTCTTT
TRBJ1-2,.,.,12,TRBV7-3,CASRPRQEPSSF,TGTGCCAGCAGACCCAGACAGGAGCCTTCCTCCTTC
TRBJ2-1,once,.,11,TRBV2,CASSVEGEQFF,TGTGCCAGCAGTGTGGAGGGTGAGCAGTTCTTC
TRBJ2-5,.,TRBD1,15,TRBV5-4,CASSSTGMRQETQYF,TGTGCCAGCAGCTCGACAGGGATGAGACAAGAGACCCAGTACTTC
TRBJ2-5,.,TRBD2,13,TRBV28,CALGGADQETQYF,TGTGCTCTGGGAGGGGCGGACCAAGAGACCCAGTACTTC
TRBJ1-2,.,TRBD1,14,TRBV9,CASSVGTGHYGYTF,TGTGCCAGCAGCGTAGGGACAGGACACTATGGCTACACCTTC
TRBJ2-5,.,.,14,TRBV9,CASSVGGAQETQYF,TGTGCCAGCAGCGTAGGCGGGGCCCAAGAGACCCAGTACTTC
TRBJ1-1,.,.,14,TRBV5-1,CASSFAGMNTEAFF,TGCGCCAGCAGCTTCGCGGGAATGAACACTGAAGCTTTCTTT
TRBJ2-2,.,TRBD2,14,TRBV19,CASWGLANTGELFF,TGTGCCAGTTGGGGACTAGCGAACACCGGGGAGCTGTTTTTT
TRBJ1-1,.,.,12,TRBV9,CASSIQGSEAFF,TGTGCCAGCAGCATACAGGGTAGTGAAGCTTTCTTT
TRBJ2-5,.,TRBD2,16,TRBV19,CASSIAVAGAGETQYF,TGTGCCAGTAGTATAGCGGTAGCGGGAGCGGGGGAGACCCAGTACTTC
TRBJ1-2,.,TRBD1,16,TRBV5-1,CASSLKGQGPNYGYTF,TGCGCCAGCAGCTTGAAAGGACAGGGACCTAACTATGGCTACACCTTC
TRBJ1-4,.,TRBD1,14,TRBV6-5,CASSLRQGYEKLFF,TGTGCCAGCAGTCTTAGACAGGGCTACGAAAAACTGTTTTTT